This entry lists 26 T cell receptor beta chains sequenced from one sample in a study of blood T cell repertoires in COVID-19. Using immunoSEQ multiplex PCR, the repertoire was profiled, and TCRdb retains in-frame clones only, with some absent. This sample has roughly 140,000 clones, with 70% to 85% found just once. Source material: peripheral blood. The receptors stem from a woman in her fifties or sixties in a cohort sampled during active or convalescent COVID-19.

This chain joins TRBV7-3 and TRBJ2-5; D perhaps matches TRBD2 (6 bases). Trimming removed 8 bases from V and 5 bases from J, with 12 bases in between. Germline-derived CDR1 and CDR2 are SGHTA and FQGTGA. The CDR3 is 12 residues long. The CDR3 sequence: CASSPEGETQYF. For the CDR3, the DNA is TGTGCCAGCTCCCCGGAGGGGGAGACCCAGTACTTC.

Regarding this clone: The same CDR3 arises from other DNA sequences in this sample as well. This chain links TRBV12-3 or TRBV12-4 with TRBJ2-3; possibly TRBD1 for D (6 bases). Between the trimmed V and J ends, which lost 6 bases and 2 bases, there was a span of 9 bases. The CDR3 is 13 amino acids. CDR3 sequence reads: CASRRGYTDTQYF. In nucleotides, the CDR3 is TGTGCCAGCAGGAGGGGGTACACAGATACGCAGTATTTT.

This chain links TRBV14 with TRBJ2-3; no clear D. This CDR3 has 13 residues. The germline CDR1 and CDR2 sequences are SGHDN and FVKESK. Between the trimmed V and J ends, which lost 1 base and 4 bases, there was a span of 6 bases. DNA of the CDR3: TGTGCCAGCAGCCAAGGATGGCCAGATACGCAGTATTTT. It is translated as CASSQGWPDTQYF.

V usage is TRBV7-8 and J usage is TRBJ1-2; D is uncertain. There are 12 residues in the CDR3. Trimming removed 0 bases from V and 6 bases from J, with 5 bases in between. Germline CDR1 reads SGHVS; CDR2 reads FQNEAQ. This CDR3 reads CASSLAADGYTF. The CDR3 DNA reads TGTGCCAGCAGCTTAGCGGCGGATGGCTACACCTTC.

The chain links TRBV27 to TRBJ2-3; D perhaps matches TRBD1 (6 bases). Trimming shortened V by 6 bases and J by 5 bases, and 21 bases separated the two germline ends. The CDR3 covers 16 residues. Germline CDR1 MNHEY, CDR2 SMNVEV (reference sequence). CDR3 sequence (DNA): TGTGCCAGCAGCGTCGGGACACTAGGTCCAGGAGATACGCAGTATTTT. Encoded protein: CASSVGTLGPGDTQYF.

Concerning this clone itself: This specimen includes other DNA sequences encoding the same CDR3. The chain joins TRBV3-1 (or the pseudogene TRBV3-2) to TRBJ1-2; D gene unclear. Trimming left V 1 base short and J 4 bases short, with 4 bases between. Germline-derived CDR1 and CDR2 are LGHDT and YNNKEL (reference sequence). This CDR3 has 12 amino acids. The DNA for the CDR3 is TGTGCCAGCAGCCAAGCGGGCTATGGCTACACCTTC. This codes for CASSQAGYGYTF.

This rearrangement joins TRBV9 to TRBJ1-5; tentative D call: TRBD1 (6 bases). This CDR3 contains 15 residues. V shed 0 bases and J shed 4 bases, with 11 bases lying between them. Germline CDR1 reads SGDLS; CDR2 reads YYNGEE. The CDR3 region has the DNA TGTGCCAGCAGCGTAGAGGGGGAGCCTAATCAGCCCCAGCATTTT. Residues: CASSVEGEPNQPQHF.

This clone was counted a few times. The chain combines TRBV5-4 with TRBJ1-4, with a weak D call TRBD1 (5 bases). The V end was cut by 4 bases, the J end by 7 bases, with 14 bases between. The CDR3 loop spans 14 amino acids. CDR1 and CDR2 (germline): SGHNT, YYREEE (reference sequence). DNA of the CDR3: TGTGCCAGCAGCCCCGGGGGGTCAGGTGAAAAACTGTTTTTT. It translates to CASSPGGSGEKLFF. The entire variable domain, with the rest obtained from reference TRBV5-4 and TRBJ1-4, is as follows: ETGVTQSPTHLIKTRGQQVTLRCSSQSGHNTVSWYQQALGQGPQFIFQYYREEENGRGNFPPRFSGLQFPNYSSELNVNALELDDSALYLCASSPGGSGEKLFFGSGTQLSVL.

CDR3 residues: CASSLWGTGDQPQHF. The CDR3 nucleotides read TGTGCCAGCAGTTTATGGGGGACAGGGGATCAGCCCCAGCATTTT. The chain couples TRBV27 to TRBJ1-5; 10 nucleotides line up with TRBD1. The V segment lost 1 base and the J segment 5 bases; nucleotides outside the gene matches: 2. Germline-derived CDR1 and CDR2 are MNHEY and SMNVEV (reference sequence). The CDR3 covers 15 residues.

The genes are TRBV19 and TRBJ2-7, with 9 bases fitting TRBD1. The CDR3 extends over 14 amino acids. After removal of 5 bases from V and 6 bases from J, the junction contained 8 bases not matched to a gene. The germline gives CDR1 LNHDA, CDR2 SQIVND (reference sequence). Written as DNA, the CDR3 is TGTGCCAGTAGTGCCTGGACAGGGGAGACCGAGCAGTACTTC. This sequence encodes CASSAWTGETEQYF.

The V and J genes are TRBV15 and TRBJ1-5; D call uncertain. Germline V gene sequence: CDR1 LNHNV, CDR2 YYDKDF (reference sequence). The CDR3 consists of 16 residues. V lost 1 base to trimming and J lost 9 bases, with 19 bases between them. The CDR3 sequence is CATSRVRSVAGAPQHF. CDR3 nucleotides: TGTGCCACCAGCAGAGTCCGATCGGTGGCGGGCGCGCCCCAGCATTTT.

The chain uses TRBV7-8 and TRBJ2-5, with 9 bases lining up with TRBD2. Germline V lookup: CDR1 SGHVS, CDR2 FQNEAQ. V lost 1 base, J lost 2 bases, and 5 bases stayed unmatched. The CDR3 has 16 residues. CDR3 nucleotides: TGTGCCAGCAGCTTAGGCGGGAGGGCCCCTCAAGAGACCCAGTACTTC. Translation: CASSLGGRAPQETQYF.

This chain connects TRBV7-9 to TRBJ1-6; D remains unclear. The CDR3 has 14 residues. Germline V gene data show CDR1 as SEHNR and CDR2 as FQNEAQ (reference sequence). The V gene lost 1 base and the J gene lost 7 bases, with 8 bases spanning the gap. The CDR3 DNA reads TGTGCCAGCAGCTTAGGTGCAGTCAATTCACCCCTCCACTTT. Its protein is CASSLGAVNSPLHF.

This chain connects TRBV2 to TRBJ1-2, with 9 bases fitting TRBD1. CDR3 length equals 13 residues. Germline lookup yields CDR1 SNHLY and CDR2 FYNNEI. With V trimmed by 7 bases and J by 7 bases, 7 bases remained unmatched. DNA of the CDR3: TGTGCCAGCATACCGGGACAGGGAGGTGGCTACACCTTC. It yields the protein CASIPGQGGGYTF.

The V call is TRBV5-1, the J call TRBJ2-3, with 7 bases lining up with TRBD1. The J segment lost 3 bases and the V segment lost 4 bases, leaving 8 bases of the junction unmatched. Germline V gives CDR1 SGHRS, CDR2 YFSETQ. CDR3 length equals 15 residues. The CDR3, as DNA: TGCGCCAGCAGCGAACCGGGACAGACAACAGATACGCAGTATTTT. This encodes CASSEPGQTTDTQYF.

This clone was counted between two and nine times. This chain uses TRBV7-8 with TRBJ1-2; D uncertain. Per germline, CDR1 SGHVS and CDR2 FQNEAQ. V dropped 2 bases and J dropped 2 bases, with 6 bases sitting between them. The CDR3 is 13 residues long. CDR3 in DNA: TGTGCCAGCAGCTTACCGGAGAACTATGGCTACACCTTC. It is translated as CASSLPENYGYTF. Full variable domain (missing parts from reference TRBV7-8 and TRBJ1-2): GAGVSQSPRYKVAKRGQDVALRCDPISGHVSLFWYQQALGQGPEFLTYFQNEAQLDKSGLPSDRFFAERPEGSVSTLKIQRTQQEDSAVYLCASSLPENYGYTFGSGTRLTVV.

This sequence joins TRBV9 and TRBJ1-1, with TRBD1 matching 9 bases. The CDR3 consists of 14 residues. J gave up 7 bases and V 5 bases, and 9 bases lay outside the gene matches. Per germline, CDR1 SGDLS and CDR2 YYNGEE. The DNA of the CDR3 is TGTGCCAGCAGTGCCGGAGGGACAGGGATTGAAGCTTTCTTT. Residues: CASSAGGTGIEAFF.

This clone was seen just once. The gene calls are TRBV5-1 and TRBJ1-1; D perhaps matches TRBD1 (6 bases). The V gene lost 6 bases and the J gene lost 2 bases, with 20 bases spanning the gap. The germline gives CDR1 SGHRS, CDR2 YFSETQ. This CDR3 is 16 amino acids long. The CDR3 here is CASTSSPTQGNTEAFF. CDR3 in DNA: TGCGCCAGCACCTCGTCCCCCACACAGGGAAACACTGAAGCTTTCTTT.

V is TRBV5-5 and J is TRBJ1-2, with D possibly TRBD1 on 6 matching bases. Germline assignment: CDR1 SGHKS and CDR2 YYEKEE (reference sequence). CDR3 length: 13 residues. Between the trimmed V and J ends, which lost 4 bases and 8 bases, there was a span of 15 bases. DNA for the CDR3: TGTGCCAGCAGCGTAGACAGGTTCCAGGGCTACACCTTC. Translated, it gives CASSVDRFQGYTF.

This clone was seen just once. The chain has TRBV3-1 (or the pseudogene TRBV3-2) and TRBJ2-3, with D perhaps matching TRBD1 (6 bases). Germline V lookup: CDR1 LGHDT, CDR2 YNNKEL (reference sequence). The CDR3 spans 15 residues. Trimming stripped 6 bases from V and 5 bases from J, with 18 bases between. The CDR3 loop reads CASRGRDTYGDTQYF. CDR3 sequence (DNA): TGTGCCAGCAGGGGCCGGGACACTTATGGAGATACGCAGTATTTT.

The chain uses TRBV5-1 and TRBJ2-1; TRBD2 matches at 10 bases. This CDR3 is built from 15 residues. With 4 bases clipped from V and 3 bases from J, the junction kept 4 bases outside the gene matches. CDR1 is SGHRS, CDR2 YFSETQ, per germline. The CDR3: CASSTSGGVYNEQFF. The CDR3 DNA reads TGCGCCAGCAGCACCAGCGGGGGGGTCTACAATGAGCAGTTCTTC.

The chain couples TRBV19 to TRBJ1-5; D not resolved. With 3 bases removed from V and 3 bases from J, the gap between germline ends came to 9 bases. The CDR3 spans 14 residues. CDR1 is LNHDA, CDR2 SQIVND, per germline (reference sequence). CDR3 residues: CASSMARFNQPQHF. The CDR3 DNA sequence: TGTGCCAGTAGTATGGCTAGATTCAATCAGCCCCAGCATTTT.

The V call is TRBV10-1, the J call TRBJ2-7, with 10 positions matching TRBD1. Germline V CDR1 and CDR2: WNHNN, SYGVQD (reference sequence). Trimming took 6 bases from V and 4 from J; bases not matched to a gene: 9. The CDR3 is 15 residues long. This CDR3 reads CASSSGQGGDYEQYF. In nucleotides, the CDR3 is TGCGCCAGCAGCTCCGGACAGGGGGGCGATTACGAGCAGTACTTC.

In its sample, this clone was seen once. The CDR3 here is CASSRTGGRDNSPLHF. In nucleotides, the CDR3 is TGTGCCAGCAGCAGGACGGGGGGACGGGATAATTCACCCCTCCACTTT. V gene TRBV7-8 combines with J gene TRBJ1-6, with a possible D match to TRBD1 (5 bases). This CDR3 has 16 amino acids. The germline V gene has CDR1 SGHVS and CDR2 FQNEAQ. V was cut by 5 bases and J by 5 bases, with 16 bases left in between.

This chain uses TRBV3-1 (or the pseudogene TRBV3-2) with TRBJ1-2; D might be TRBD1 (6 bases). CDR3 length: 13 residues. V was cut by 5 bases and J by 9 bases, with 16 bases left in between. Germline CDR1 LGHDT, CDR2 YNNKEL (reference sequence). CDR3 residues: CASSDPGHASYTF. The CDR3 nucleotides read TGTGCCAGCAGCGACCCGGGACACGCGAGCTACACCTTC.

The DNA of the CDR3 is TGTGCCACCAGCAGACAGGGGGGTGTAAACATTCAGTACTTC. Translated, it gives CATSRQGGVNIQYF. The V and J genes are TRBV15 and TRBJ2-4; D may be TRBD1 (7 bases). V lost 2 bases, J lost 6 bases, and 11 bases lay in between. The CDR3 runs 14 residues. Germline V gives CDR1 LNHNV, CDR2 YYDKDF (reference sequence).